This TCR beta chain appears in the sequencing data of a study of T cell responses to AZD1222 COVID-19 vaccine. Points from the study as a whole: A reported finding is that nearly half of spike-specific TCRs target unmutated variant regions. Vaccination with two AZD1222 doses was followed by a rise in Spike-specific TCR breadth and depth. Seropositive status at baseline applied to only five or six AZD1222 recipients. The sample set comprised mostly white British donors with more females, and clonal diversity was possibly underestimated.

Trimming removed 4 bases at V and 2 bases at J, with 18 bases between. The CDR3 sequence is 16 residues long. The germline V gene encodes CDR1 LGHDT and CDR2 YNNKEL (reference sequence). On this clone itself: No antigen is known for it.

Sequencing used immunoSEQ multiplex PCR; TCRdb keeps in-frame clones, though not all of them. This sample has more than 85,000 clones, with more than 70% found just once. The material sequenced was peripheral blood, taken on day 0 of AZD1222 vaccination. The sequence came from an adult in good health. The chain combines TRBV3-1 (or the pseudogene TRBV3-2) with TRBJ2-7; perhaps TRBD1 as D (5 bases). As DNA, the CDR3 is TGTGCCAGCAGCCTCCGTGGTAGGGGCGTAACCTACGAGCAGTACTTC. This translates into CASSLRGRGVTYEQYF.